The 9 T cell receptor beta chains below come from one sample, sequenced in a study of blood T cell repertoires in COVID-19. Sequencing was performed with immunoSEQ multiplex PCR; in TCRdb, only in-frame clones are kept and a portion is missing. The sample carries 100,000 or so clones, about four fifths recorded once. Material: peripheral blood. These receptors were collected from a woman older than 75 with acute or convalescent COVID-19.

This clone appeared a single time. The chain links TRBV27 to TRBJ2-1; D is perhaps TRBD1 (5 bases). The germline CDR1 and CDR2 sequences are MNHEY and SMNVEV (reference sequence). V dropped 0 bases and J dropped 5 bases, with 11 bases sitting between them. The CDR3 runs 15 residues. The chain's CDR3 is CASSLSGQLNNEQFF. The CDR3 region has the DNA TGTGCCAGCAGTTTATCGGGGCAGTTAAACAATGAGCAGTTCTTC.

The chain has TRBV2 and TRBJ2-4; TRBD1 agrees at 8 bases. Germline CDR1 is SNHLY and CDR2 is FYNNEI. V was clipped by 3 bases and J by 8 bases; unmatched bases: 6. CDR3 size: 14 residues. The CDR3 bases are TGTGCCAGCAGTGAGGACAGGGCTTCGGACATTCAGTACTTC. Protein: CASSEDRASDIQYF.

CDR3: CASSLREATQYF. The CDR3 DNA is TGTGCCAGCAGTTTACGGGAAGCGACCCAGTACTTC. V is TRBV12-3 or TRBV12-4 and J is TRBJ2-5, with a possible D match to TRBD2 (5 bases). This CDR3 has 12 residues. V lost 2 bases to trimming and J lost 7 bases, with 8 bases between them.

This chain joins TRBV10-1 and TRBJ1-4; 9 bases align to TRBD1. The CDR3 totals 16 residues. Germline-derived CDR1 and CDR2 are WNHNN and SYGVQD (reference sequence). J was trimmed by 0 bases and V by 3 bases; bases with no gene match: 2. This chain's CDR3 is CASSEGTGSTNEKLFF. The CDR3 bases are TGCGCCAGCAGTGAAGGGACAGGGTCAACTAATGAAAAACTGTTTTTT.

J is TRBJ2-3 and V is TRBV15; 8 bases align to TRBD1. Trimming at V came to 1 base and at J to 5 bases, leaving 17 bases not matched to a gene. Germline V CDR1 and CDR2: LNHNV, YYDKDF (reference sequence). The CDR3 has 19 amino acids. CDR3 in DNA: TGTGCCACCAGCAGAGTCATTCTATCGAGAGACAGGGGAGGAGATACGCAGTATTTT. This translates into CATSRVILSRDRGGDTQYF.

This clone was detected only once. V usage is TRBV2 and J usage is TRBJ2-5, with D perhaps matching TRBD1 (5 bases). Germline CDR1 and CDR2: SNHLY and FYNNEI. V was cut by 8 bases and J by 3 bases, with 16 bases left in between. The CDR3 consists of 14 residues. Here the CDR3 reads CASRPEAGKETQYF. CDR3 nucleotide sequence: TGTGCCAGCCGCCCCGAGGCAGGGAAAGAGACCCAGTACTTC.

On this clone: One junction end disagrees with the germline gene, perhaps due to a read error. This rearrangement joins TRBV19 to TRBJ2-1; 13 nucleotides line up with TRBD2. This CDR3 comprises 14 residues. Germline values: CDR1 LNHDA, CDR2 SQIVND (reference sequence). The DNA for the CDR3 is TGTGCCAGTACTATACTAGCGGGAGGGCCCTCTTGGTTCTTC. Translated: CASTILAGGPSWFF.

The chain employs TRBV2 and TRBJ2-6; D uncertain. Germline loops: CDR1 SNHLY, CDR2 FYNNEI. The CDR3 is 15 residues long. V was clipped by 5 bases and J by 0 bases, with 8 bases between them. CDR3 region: CASSPTVSGANVLTF. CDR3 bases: TGTGCCAGCAGTCCAACGGTCTCTGGGGCCAACGTCCTGACTTTC. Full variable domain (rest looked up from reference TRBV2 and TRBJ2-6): EPEVTQTPSHQVTQMGQEVILRCVPISNHLYFYWYRQILGQKVEFLVSFYNNEISEKSEIFDDQFSVERPDGSNFTLKIRSTKLEDSAMYFCASSPTVSGANVLTFGAGSRLTVL.

CDR3 amino acids: CASSPRTAGANVLTF. CDR3 DNA sequence: TGTGCCAGCAGCCCCCGGACAGCCGGGGCCAACGTCCTGACTTTC. This chain connects TRBV3-1 (or the pseudogene TRBV3-2) to TRBJ2-6, with D tentatively TRBD1 (6 bases). The CDR3 has 15 amino acids. V lost 4 bases to trimming and J lost 4 bases, with 11 bases between them. Germline values: CDR1 LGHDT, CDR2 YNNKEL (reference sequence).